The sample holds a few counts of the clone carrying this T cell receptor (beta chain). Its antigen is unknown. The CDR3 sequence is 16 residues long. Trimming pared 8 bases from V and 1 base from J, leaving 19 bases between. Germline loops: CDR1 WSHSY, CDR2 SAAADI. This sample was taken from a study of identical twins. General study results and limits: Sequences that were out-of-frame, alpha and twin-shared displayed an excess of low generation probability. Models underpredicted monozygotic twin sharing of out-of-frame TCR alpha. Cross-sectional statistical analysis, not tracking of the same donors, underpinned the conclusions.

MiXCR, run by TCRdb on the 5' RACE reads, gives a single entry per CDR3 protein. This table holds 600,000 to 850,000 distinct CDR3 sequences, approximately 18% found once. This same sample was also part of a study on T cells expressing NK-cell markers. That work adds: Obtained from sorted CD3+CD56+NKG2C+, CD3+CD56+NKG2C- and CD3+CD56-NKG2C+ T cells were the TCR beta repertoires.

The J gene is TRBJ2-3, the V gene TRBV10-2; D is undetermined. The sample consisted of PBMCs. This receptor was identified in a woman aged 18-29 years in good health. The CDR3 sequence is CASAPQTPAGTDTQYF. The CDR3 coding sequence is TGCGCCAGCGCCCCTCAAACCCCGGCGGGCACAGATACGCAGTATTTT.